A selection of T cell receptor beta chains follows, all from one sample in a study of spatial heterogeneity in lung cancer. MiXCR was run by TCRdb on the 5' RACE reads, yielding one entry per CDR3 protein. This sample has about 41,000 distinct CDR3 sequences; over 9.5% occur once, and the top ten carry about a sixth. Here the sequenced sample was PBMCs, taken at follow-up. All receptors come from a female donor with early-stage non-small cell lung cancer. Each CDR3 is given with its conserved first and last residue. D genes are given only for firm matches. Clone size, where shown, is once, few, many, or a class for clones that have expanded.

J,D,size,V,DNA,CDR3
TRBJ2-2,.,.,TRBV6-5,TGTGCCAGCAGTTACTCGTCCGCCGGGGAGCTGTTTTTT,CASSYSSAGELFF
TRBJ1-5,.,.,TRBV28,TGTGCCAGCAGACCCACAGGGAACAATCAGCCCCAGCATTTT,CASRPTGNNQPQHF
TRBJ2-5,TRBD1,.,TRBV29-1,TGCAGCGTTGACCCCTGGGACAGGGGCAACCAAGAGACCCAGTACTTC,CSVDPWDRGNQETQYF
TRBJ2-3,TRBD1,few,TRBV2,TGTGCCAGCAAACGGGACAGGGGGCGGACAGATACGCAGTATTTT,CASKRDRGRTDTQYF
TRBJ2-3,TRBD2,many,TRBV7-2,TGTGCCAGCAGCCCCCGGCAGCGGGGGGGCGGAGATACGCAGTATTTT,CASSPRQRGGGDTQYF
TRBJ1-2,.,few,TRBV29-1,TGCAGCGTTGAGCCTGGCTACACCTTC,CSVEPGYTF
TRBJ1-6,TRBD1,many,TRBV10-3,TGTGCCATCAGTGAGGACGACAGGGGCGTCCACTTT,CAISEDDRGVHF
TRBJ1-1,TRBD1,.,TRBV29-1,TGCAGCGCCCTGGGACAGGTAGGCACTGAAGCTTTCTTT,CSALGQVGTEAFF
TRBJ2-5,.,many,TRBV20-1,TGCAGTGCGGTGGGACGCCCGATTAGGACCCAGTACTTC,CSAVGRPIRTQYF
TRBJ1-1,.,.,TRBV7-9,TGTGCCAGCAGCTTAGTGGCAGGAGAAGCTTTCTTT,CASSLVAGEAFF
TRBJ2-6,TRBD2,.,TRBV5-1,TGCGCCAGCAGCTTAGGGAGGGGCGCCGGGGCCAACGTCCTGACTTTC,CASSLGRGAGANVLTF
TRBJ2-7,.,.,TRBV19,TGTGCCAGTATCGGAACAAGGCCCCCTGGCTTC,CASIGTRPPGF
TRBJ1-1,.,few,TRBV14,TGTGCCAGCAGCCAAGATCGGAACACTGAAGCTTTCTTT,CASSQDRNTEAFF
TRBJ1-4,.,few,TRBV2,TGTGCCAGCAGTGAAGCAAAGGGAGGGGACGAAAAACTGTTTTTT,CASSEAKGGDEKLFF
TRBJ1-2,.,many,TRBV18,TGTGCCAGCTCACCACCCTTTAACTATGGCTACACCTTC,CASSPPFNYGYTF
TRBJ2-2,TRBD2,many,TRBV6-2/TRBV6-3,TGTGCCAGCAGTGGGACTAGCGGGGGACACACCGGGGAGCTGTTTTTT,CASSGTSGGHTGELFF
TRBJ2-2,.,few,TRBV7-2,TGTGCCAGCAGCAACCCCGCCGGAGCGGATAACACCGGGGAGCTGTTTTTT,CASSNPAGADNTGELFF
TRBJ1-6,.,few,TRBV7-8,TGTGCCAGCAGCCTGAGGGGGGCCAACACTCCTCGTTCACCCCTCCACTTT,CASSLRGANTPRSPLHF
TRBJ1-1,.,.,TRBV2,TGTGCCAGCAGTTTTCAGACCGGATATGGTGACACTGAAGCTTTCTTT,CASSFQTGYGDTEAFF
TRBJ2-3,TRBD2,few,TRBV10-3,TGTGCCGGGAGCGGGGGAAAACCAAATACGCAGTATTTT,CAGSGGKPNTQYF